Reported below is one T cell receptor (beta chain). The CDR3 is 14 residues long. J gave up 7 bases and V 6 bases, and 8 bases lay outside the gene matches. Germline V gives CDR1 ENHRY, CDR2 SYGVKD. TRAV and TRBV primers primed cDNA for both TCRalpha and TCRbeta. The PCR that amplified TCRs ran for approximately 20 cycles, relying on a constant-region primer and a V-primer adapter. From the reads, TCRdb called clonotypes with MiXCR, one entry per CDR3 protein. The sample lists about 11,000 distinct CDR3 sequences, roughly two thirds occurring once. The data are from a study of low-dose radiotherapy and immunotherapy resistance in tumors. Study context: Every two weeks patients got nivolumab 240 mg flat dose, plus ipilimumab 1 mg/kg every six weeks, intravenously. The 200 mg/m2 dose of intravenous cyclophosphamide was given every two weeks, one day before radiation and immunotherapy.

Eligibility required advanced solid tumors lacking tumor-infiltrating lymphocytes. This rearrangement joins TRBV10-3 to TRBJ2-1; TRBD1 aligns across 8 bases. This receptor was taken from a human donor with advanced metastatic prostate, ovarian, gallbladder or colorectal cancer (not recorded which). This table probably holds off-target reads from a library built for another chain. Here the CDR3 reads CAIRLTGGRNEQFF. In DNA form, the CDR3 reads TGTGCCATCAGGCTCACAGGGGGGAGGAATGAGCAGTTCTTC.